This T cell receptor beta chain was identified during a study of shared clonotypes between healthy human individuals. Points from the study as a whole: Rarefaction revealed incomplete sorted-subset sequencing despite large depth.

This clone turned up a few times. Its antigen is currently unknown. Produced via immunoSEQ multiplex PCR; TCRdb's table is partial and in-frame only. Found here are roughly 1,800,000 clones, about 94% of them singletons; the top ten hold around 1.2%. Germline lookup yields CDR1 SGHTA and CDR2 FQGNSA. This CDR3 has 13 amino acids. With 5 bases removed from V and 6 bases from J, the gap between germline ends came to 11 bases. CD45RO-negative, CCR7-selected cells formed the naive CD8 fraction, which excluded terminally differentiated effector memory CD45RA+ cells. The sequence was obtained from a man younger than 30 in good health. The V and J genes are TRBV7-2 and TRBJ1-5; TRBD1 might be the D (6 bases). Specimen: naive CD8+ T cells sorted from blood. The CDR3, as DNA: TGTGCCAGCAGCCCCGGGGGCAGTCAGCCCCAGCATTTT. It encodes CASSPGGSQPQHF.